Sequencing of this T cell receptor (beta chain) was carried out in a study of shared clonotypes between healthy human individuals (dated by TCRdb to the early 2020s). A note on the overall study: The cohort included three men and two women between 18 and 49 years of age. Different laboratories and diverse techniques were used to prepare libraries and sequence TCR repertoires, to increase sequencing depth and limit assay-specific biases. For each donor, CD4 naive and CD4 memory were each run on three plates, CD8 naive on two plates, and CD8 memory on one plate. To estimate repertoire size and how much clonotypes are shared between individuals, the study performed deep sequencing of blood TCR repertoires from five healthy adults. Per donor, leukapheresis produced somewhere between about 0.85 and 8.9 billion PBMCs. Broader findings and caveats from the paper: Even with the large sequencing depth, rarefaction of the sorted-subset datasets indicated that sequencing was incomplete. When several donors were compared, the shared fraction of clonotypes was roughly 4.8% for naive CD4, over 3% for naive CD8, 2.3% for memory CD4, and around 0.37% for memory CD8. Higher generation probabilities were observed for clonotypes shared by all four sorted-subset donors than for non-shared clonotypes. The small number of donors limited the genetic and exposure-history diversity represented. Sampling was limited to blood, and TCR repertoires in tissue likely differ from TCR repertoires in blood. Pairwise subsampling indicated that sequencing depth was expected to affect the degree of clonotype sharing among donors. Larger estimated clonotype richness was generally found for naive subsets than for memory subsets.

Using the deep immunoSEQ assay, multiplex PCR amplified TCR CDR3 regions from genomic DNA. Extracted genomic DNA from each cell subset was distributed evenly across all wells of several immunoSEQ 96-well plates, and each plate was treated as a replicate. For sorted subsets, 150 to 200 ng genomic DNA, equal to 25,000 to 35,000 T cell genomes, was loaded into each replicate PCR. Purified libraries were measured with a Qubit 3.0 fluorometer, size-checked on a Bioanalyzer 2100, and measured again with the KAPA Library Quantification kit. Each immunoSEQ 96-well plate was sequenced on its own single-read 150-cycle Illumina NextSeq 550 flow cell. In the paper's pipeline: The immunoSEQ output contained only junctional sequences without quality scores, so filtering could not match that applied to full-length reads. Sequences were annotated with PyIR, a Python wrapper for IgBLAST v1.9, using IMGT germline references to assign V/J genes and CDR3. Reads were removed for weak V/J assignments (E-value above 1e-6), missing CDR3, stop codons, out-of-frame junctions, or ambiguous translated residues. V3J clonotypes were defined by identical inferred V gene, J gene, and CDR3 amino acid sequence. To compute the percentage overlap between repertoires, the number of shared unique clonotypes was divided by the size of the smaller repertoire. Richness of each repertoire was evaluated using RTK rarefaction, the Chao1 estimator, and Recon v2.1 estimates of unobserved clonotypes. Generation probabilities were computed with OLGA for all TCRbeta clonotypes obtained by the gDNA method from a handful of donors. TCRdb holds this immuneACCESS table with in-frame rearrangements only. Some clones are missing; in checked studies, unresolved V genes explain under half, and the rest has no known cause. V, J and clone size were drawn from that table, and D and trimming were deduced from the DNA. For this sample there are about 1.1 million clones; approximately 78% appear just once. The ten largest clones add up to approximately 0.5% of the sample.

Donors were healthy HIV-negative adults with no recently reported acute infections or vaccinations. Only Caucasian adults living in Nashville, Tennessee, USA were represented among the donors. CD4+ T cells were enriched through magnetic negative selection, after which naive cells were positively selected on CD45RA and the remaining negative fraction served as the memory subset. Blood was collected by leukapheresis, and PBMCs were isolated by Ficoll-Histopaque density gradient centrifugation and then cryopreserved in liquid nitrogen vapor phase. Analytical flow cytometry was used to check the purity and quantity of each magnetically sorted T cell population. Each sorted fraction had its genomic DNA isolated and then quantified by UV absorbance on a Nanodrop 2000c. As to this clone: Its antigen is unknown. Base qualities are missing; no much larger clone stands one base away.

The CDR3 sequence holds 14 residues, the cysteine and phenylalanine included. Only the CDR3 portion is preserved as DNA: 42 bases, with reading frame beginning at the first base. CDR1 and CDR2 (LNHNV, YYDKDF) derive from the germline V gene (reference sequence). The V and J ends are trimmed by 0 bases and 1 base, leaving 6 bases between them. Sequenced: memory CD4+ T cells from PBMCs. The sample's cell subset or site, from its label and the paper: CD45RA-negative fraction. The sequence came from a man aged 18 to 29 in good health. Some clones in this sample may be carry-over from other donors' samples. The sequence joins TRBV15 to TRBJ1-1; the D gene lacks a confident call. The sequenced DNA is TGTGCCACCAGCAGAGATCCCAGGAACACTGAAGCTTTCTTT. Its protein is CATSRDPRNTEAFF.